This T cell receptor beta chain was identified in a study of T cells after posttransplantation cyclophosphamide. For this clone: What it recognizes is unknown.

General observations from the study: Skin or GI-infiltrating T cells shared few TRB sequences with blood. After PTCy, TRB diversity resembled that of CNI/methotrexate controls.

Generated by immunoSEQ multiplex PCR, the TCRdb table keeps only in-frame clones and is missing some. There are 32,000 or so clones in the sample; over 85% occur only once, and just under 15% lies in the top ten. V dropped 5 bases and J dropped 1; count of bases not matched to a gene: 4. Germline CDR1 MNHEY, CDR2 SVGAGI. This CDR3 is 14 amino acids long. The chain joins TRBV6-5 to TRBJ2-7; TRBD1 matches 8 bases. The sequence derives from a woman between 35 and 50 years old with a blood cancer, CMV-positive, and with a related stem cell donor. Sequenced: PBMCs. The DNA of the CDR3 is TGTGCCAGCAGTCGGGGACAGGCATCCTACGAGCAGTACTTC. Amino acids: CASSRGQASYEQYF.